This TCR beta chain emerged from a study of T cell changes during pregnancy in multiple sclerosis (dated by TCRdb to between 2019 and 2020). Context from the whole study: In women with multiple sclerosis, the researchers looked at how the T cell repertoire shifted as pregnancy progressed.

Library prep was done by the immunoSEQ multiplex PCR assay. Not all clones reach the TCRdb copy of this immuneACCESS table, which keeps in-frame sequences only. Checked studies attribute under half of the gap to unresolved V genes and leave the rest unexplained. The table for this sample lists tens of thousands of clones; roughly nine tenths of them were counted only once. Under 0.35% of the sample goes to the ten largest clones. Regarding this clone: Its antigen is not yet known. No base-level quality is on record; no much larger clone is a single base apart.

The CDR3 has 15 amino acids, counting the end cysteine and phenylalanine. Of the read, only the CDR3 DNA is kept; its 45 bases are in frame from base 1. From the germline V gene, CDR1 is SGHNT and CDR2 is YENEEA. Trimming removed 1 base from V and 5 bases from J, leaving 14 bases between the germline ends. The chain uses TRBV11-3 and TRBJ2-5, with no confident D gene call. The source was CD4+ T cells from peripheral blood mononuclear cells, collected in the third trimester of pregnancy. The clonotype was recovered from a female donor in good health, enrolled as a control in a pregnancy study. CDR3 reads: CASSLVSPPWETQYF. In nucleotide form, the sequence is TGTGCCAGCAGCTTAGTGAGCCCGCCTTGGGAGACCCAGTACTTC.